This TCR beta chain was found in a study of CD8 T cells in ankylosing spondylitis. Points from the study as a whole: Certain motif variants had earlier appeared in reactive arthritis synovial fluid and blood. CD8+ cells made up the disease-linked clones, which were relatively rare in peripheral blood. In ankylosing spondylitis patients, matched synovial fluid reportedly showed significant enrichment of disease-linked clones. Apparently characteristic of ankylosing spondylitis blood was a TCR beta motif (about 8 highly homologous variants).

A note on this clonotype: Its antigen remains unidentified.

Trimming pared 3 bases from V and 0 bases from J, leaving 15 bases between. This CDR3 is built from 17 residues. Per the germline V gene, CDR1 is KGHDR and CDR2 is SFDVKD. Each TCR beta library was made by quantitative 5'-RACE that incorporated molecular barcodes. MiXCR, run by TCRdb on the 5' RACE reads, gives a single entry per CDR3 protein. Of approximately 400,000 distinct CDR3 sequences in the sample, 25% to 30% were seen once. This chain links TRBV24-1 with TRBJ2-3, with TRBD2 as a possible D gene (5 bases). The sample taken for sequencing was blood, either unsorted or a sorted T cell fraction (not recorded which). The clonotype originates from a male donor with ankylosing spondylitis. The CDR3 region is CATSDLHGGPSTDTQYF. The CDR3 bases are TGTGCCACCAGTGATCTCCATGGCGGGCCTAGCACAGATACGCAGTATTTT.